This is a list of T cell receptor beta chains from one sample in a study of blood T cells in healthy people across ages. TCRdb processed the 5' RACE reads anew with MiXCR; each CDR3 protein has one entry. In the table there are about 1,500,000 distinct CDR3 sequences, roughly 27% of which are singletons. The sequencing input was blood. These receptors were taken from a woman aged 25 to 39 in good health. Both conserved end residues are part of each CDR3. The D gene is left open where the match is weak. Size is omitted from some rows. Given values are once, few, many or a class for expanded clones.

J	D	V	size	CDR3	DNA
TRBJ2-7	NA	TRBV4-3	NA	CARSQDMGRMYEQYF	TGCGCCCGCAGCCAAGATATGGGACGAATGTACGAGCAGTACTTC
TRBJ1-5	NA	TRBV3-1	few	CASSLGTFDQPQHF	TGTGCCAGCAGCCTCGGGACCTTCGACCAGCCCCAGCATTTT
TRBJ2-7	TRBD2	TRBV2	many	CASSEGAAGYYEQYF	TGTGCCAGCAGTGAAGGGGCAGCGGGGTACTACGAGCAGTACTTC
TRBJ1-2	TRBD1	TRBV5-1	few	CASSFRDRGDGYTF	TGCGCCAGCAGCTTCCGGGACAGGGGCGATGGCTACACCTTC
TRBJ2-1	TRBD2	TRBV27	many	CASSSTSGGAGEQFF	TGTGCCAGCAGTTCGACTAGCGGGGGGGCAGGGGAGCAGTTCTTC
TRBJ1-5	NA	TRBV6-2/TRBV6-3	few	CASWGAAGQPQHF	TGTGCCAGCTGGGGGGCTGCGGGTCAGCCCCAGCATTTT
TRBJ2-1	TRBD2	TRBV5-1	many	CASRSLAGASSYNEQFF	TGCGCCAGCAGATCCCTAGCGGGGGCTTCCTCCTACAATGAGCAGTTCTTC
TRBJ1-2	NA	TRBV15	many	CATSRVREGSYGYTF	TGTGCCACCAGCAGAGTTAGGGAAGGATCCTATGGCTACACCTTC
TRBJ2-1	NA	TRBV9	many	CASSASGVDEQFF	TGTGCCAGCAGCGCCTCGGGGGTTGATGAGCAGTTCTTC
TRBJ2-6	NA	TRBV7-9	few	CAIGVSGANVLTF	TGTGCCATAGGGGTCTCTGGGGCCAACGTCCTGACTTTC
TRBJ2-1	TRBD2	TRBV20-1	few	CSAKARGGYEGYNEQFF	TGCAGTGCTAAGGCCCGGGGGGGCTATGAGGGCTACAATGAGCAGTTCTTC
TRBJ1-1	NA	TRBV5-1	few	CASSLGGVTLPRSTEAFF	TGCGCCAGCAGCTTGGGTGGGGTCACCCTCCCCCGAAGTACTGAAGCTTTCTTT
TRBJ2-1	TRBD2	TRBV9	few	CASSVTEGRLARPEQFF	TGTGCCAGCAGCGTGACCGAGGGGCGACTAGCGCGCCCTGAGCAGTTCTTC
TRBJ2-2	TRBD1	TRBV6-1	NA	CASDQGALGGELFF	TGTGCCAGCGATCAGGGGGCTTTGGGCGGGGAGCTGTTTTTT
TRBJ1-2	TRBD1	TRBV4-2	NA	CASSQSGQGEDYGYTF	TGTGCCAGCAGCCAAAGTGGACAGGGGGAGGACTATGGCTACACCTTC
TRBJ2-2	NA	TRBV7-2	NA	CASSLIRQEINTGELFF	TGTGCCAGCAGCTTAATTCGGCAGGAGATAAACACCGGGGAGCTGTTTTTT
TRBJ2-4	TRBD1	TRBV12-3/TRBV12-4	few	CASSLWDRNIQYF	TGTGCCAGCAGTTTGTGGGACAGAAACATTCAGTACTTC
TRBJ2-2	NA	TRBV7-2	few	CASSYDTTNTGELFF	TGTGCCAGCAGTTACGACACTACGAACACCGGGGAGCTGTTTTTT
TRBJ1-6	TRBD1	TRBV7-9	NA	CASSPQWAGTADSPLHF	TGTGCCAGCAGCCCCCAATGGGCGGGGACAGCAGATTCACCCCTCCACTTT
TRBJ2-1	NA	TRBV6-4	NA	CASSDTGRPILEQFF	TGTGCCAGCAGTGACACGGGACGGCCTATCCTTGAGCAGTTCTTC
TRBJ2-3	TRBD2	TRBV29-1	NA	CSVGKAGASGTQYF	TGCAGCGTTGGCAAAGCGGGGGCTAGCGGTACGCAGTATTTT
TRBJ1-2	NA	TRBV7-9	NA	CASTPAEYGYTF	TGTGCCAGCACCCCGGCGGAGTATGGCTACACCTTC
TRBJ2-3	NA	TRBV7-2	many	CASSNGRAVVTQYF	TGTGCCAGCAGCAACGGACGGGCGGTCGTTACGCAGTATTTT
TRBJ1-6	NA	TRBV7-6	NA	CASSLEVSSPLHF	TGTGCCAGCAGCTTAGAAGTTTCTTCACCCCTCCACTTT
TRBJ2-5	NA	TRBV5-1	NA	CASSLATMKETQYF	TGCGCCAGCAGCTTGGCCACCATGAAAGAGACCCAGTACTTC
TRBJ2-5	NA	TRBV10-3	many	CAISEVMAGTRETQYF	TGTGCCATCAGTGAGGTGATGGCGGGTACTAGGGAGACCCAGTACTTC
TRBJ1-2	NA	TRBV20-1	few	CSASSDSNYGYTF	TGCAGTGCTAGTTCGGACAGCAACTATGGCTACACCTTC
TRBJ2-1	TRBD2	TRBV28	once	CTTQGGGPDLLQFF	TGTACCACCCAAGGCGGGGGGCCGGACCTACTCCAGTTCTTC
TRBJ1-5	TRBD1	TRBV20-1	few	CSALGQVDSNQPQHF	TGCAGTGCCTTAGGACAGGTCGATAGCAATCAGCCCCAGCATTTT
TRBJ2-7	TRBD1	TRBV7-8	many	CASSLRQGAFYEQYF	TGTGCCAGCAGCTTACGACAGGGGGCCTTCTACGAGCAGTACTTC
TRBJ2-5	NA	TRBV29-1	NA	CSYRAPQETQYF	TGCAGCTACCGGGCACCCCAAGAGACCCAGTACTTC
TRBJ2-1	TRBD1	TRBV18	few	CASSPVTGEGEQFF	TGTGCCAGCTCACCAGTGACAGGGGAAGGTGAGCAGTTCTTC
TRBJ2-3	NA	TRBV5-6	few	CAGTSAGTDTQYF	TGTGCCGGCACATCGGCCGGCACAGATACGCAGTATTTT
TRBJ1-4	NA	TRBV28	NA	CASRRTNFEKLFF	TGTGCCAGCCGGCGGACTAATTTTGAAAAACTGTTTTTT
TRBJ2-1	TRBD2	TRBV3-1	few	CASSTPSGGGYNEQFF	TGTGCCAGCAGCACTCCTAGCGGGGGGGGCTACAATGAGCAGTTCTTC
TRBJ2-1	NA	TRBV12-3/TRBV12-4	NA	CASSRDQGSYNEQFF	TGTGCCAGCAGTAGGGATCAGGGTTCCTACAATGAGCAGTTCTTC
TRBJ2-7	TRBD1	TRBV5-1	NA	CASSSETGVRVEQYF	TGCGCCAGCAGCTCCGAGACAGGGGTACGGGTCGAGCAGTACTTC
TRBJ2-7	NA	TRBV29-1	NA	CSVSSGDSYEQYF	TGCAGCGTTTCCAGCGGCGACTCCTACGAGCAGTACTTC
TRBJ1-5	NA	TRBV7-9	NA	CAGSQFSDQPQHF	TGTGCCGGCAGCCAATTTTCCGATCAGCCCCAGCATTTT
TRBJ2-2	NA	TRBV19	NA	CASSIAWAGTLSGELFF	TGTGCCAGTAGTATAGCCTGGGCAGGAACCCTCAGTGGGGAGCTGTTTTTT
TRBJ2-1	TRBD1	TRBV5-1	NA	CASSDRDRAYNEQFF	TGCGCCAGCAGCGACCGGGACAGAGCCTACAATGAGCAGTTCTTC
TRBJ2-1	TRBD2	TRBV9	NA	CASSVTSGRIYNEQFF	TGTGCCAGCAGCGTCACTAGCGGGAGGATCTACAATGAGCAGTTCTTC
TRBJ2-5	TRBD1	TRBV5-1	NA	CASRITGDGKTQYF	TGCGCCAGCAGAATAACAGGGGACGGGAAGACCCAGTACTTC
TRBJ2-7	TRBD2	TRBV27	NA	CASAAGGAEQYF	TGTGCCAGCGCGGCGGGAGGGGCCGAGCAGTACTTC
TRBJ1-1	TRBD1	TRBV20-1	NA	CSARDPDRGDTEAFF	TGCAGTGCTAGAGACCCGGACAGGGGAGACACTGAAGCTTTCTTT
TRBJ1-1	NA	TRBV15	few	CATSREWVNTEAFF	TGTGCCACCAGCAGGGAGTGGGTAAACACTGAAGCTTTCTTT
TRBJ2-7	NA	TRBV4-1	few	CASSQHPQGYEQYF	TGCGCCAGCAGCCAACACCCCCAGGGGTACGAGCAGTACTTC
TRBJ1-1	NA	TRBV12-3/TRBV12-4	few	CASSLSAGGNTEAFF	TGTGCCAGCAGTTTGTCTGCCGGGGGAAACACTGAAGCTTTCTTT